The source of this T cell receptor beta chain is a study of blood T cells in healthy people across ages. PCR was performed a second time for about 6 to 12 cycles using a sample-barcoded 5' primer and a J-beta primer mix. All samples yielded 2.5 million or more CDR3-containing paired-end reads. TCRdb itself ran the 5' RACE reads through MiXCR, one entry per CDR3 protein. The sample has 800,000 or so distinct CDR3 sequences; roughly 25% are singletons. The CDR3 is 16 amino acids. Germline V lookup: CDR1 LGHNA, CDR2 YSLEER. Unmatched junction bases numbered 5, after V lost 2 bases and J lost 4 bases. The sample was also linked to a second study, of T cells of mothers and their children. This second study notes: Whatever RNA was extracted went entirely into cDNA synthesis, at about 1.6 ug per 15 ul. The M1S primer of the second PCR added sample barcodes and 2-4 random nucleotides. The data showed no persistent microchimeric T cell clones.

This TCR was sampled from a boy between 10 and 17 years old in good health. The specimen was blood. V and J are TRBV4-3 and TRBJ2-2; 9 positions match TRBD1. CDR3 in amino acids: CASSQPGQGSTGELFF. CDR3 DNA sequence: TGCGCCAGCAGCCAACCCGGACAGGGGTCCACCGGGGAGCTGTTTTTT.